This T cell receptor beta chain was observed in a study of cytomegalovirus exposure and HLA in healthy donors (dated by TCRdb to about 2017). For context, the study as a whole: A later analysis indicated that the 95 to 150 validation repertoires were generated on the platform also employed for the 700 or so repertoires of the first cohort. The study aimed to test whether cataloging public T cell receptors could reveal signatures of past pathogen exposure. A separate validation cohort of approximately 120 different subjects was used in addition to the roughly 700-subject first cohort. High-throughput TCR immunosequencing, statistical association of individual TCRs with disease status, and machine learning were combined to predict cytomegalovirus infection status.

The donors belonged to the validation cohort of over a hundred subjects, which was separate from the approximately 700-subject first cohort. The germline V gene (reference sequence) provides CDR1 MNHNY and CDR2 SVGAGI. Deletion took 5 bases off V and 3 bases off J, with a span of 6 bases between the germline ends. From its cysteine to its phenylalanine, the CDR3 spans 12 amino acids. Just CDR3 DNA is preserved here, 36 bases in frame from base 1. The library was made by the immunoSEQ multiplex PCR assay. Processing in the source paper ran as follows. To diagnose cytomegalovirus status from the catalog of TCR beta chain sequences, a statistical classification framework was built. TCRdb took this table from immuneACCESS and kept in-frame rearrangements with V and J called. Such tables lack part of the clones; where checked against another copy, unresolved V genes explain under half of the gap, and the rest is unexplained. The D gene and trimming were derived from the DNA, and the V and J assignments and clone size from that table. Present in this sample are 130,000 to 150,000 clones, approximately 89% of which were seen just once. Of the sample, under 0.8% falls within the top ten clones.

The full study reports these points: A few of the identified cytomegalovirus-associated TCR beta chains were confirmed in vitro to be specific for cytomegalovirus antigens. Cytomegalovirus status was reported to be diagnosed by the classifier with high specificity and sensitivity in both the original and validation cohorts. The authors suggested that the approach could potentially be extended to other disease states and immunological phenotypes. All 120 or so repertoires were used to score co-occurrence in the validation cohort in a later analysis, because that analysis had no HLA typing for the cohort. The study listed 150 to 200 TCR beta chains as associated with cytomegalovirus. A later analysis found that TCRs clustered in the first cohort also tended to co-occur in the roughly 120 validation repertoires, with 94% of cluster scores above 0. While some public TCRs were present in many individuals, most TCR sequences turned up only very rarely across donors.

Concerning this clone: Its antigen is unknown. Base qualities were left out, and no much larger clone turns up one base away.

The receptor was isolated from a man in his late teens or twenties in good health and CMV-seronegative. The V and J genes are TRBV6-6 and TRBJ2-3; no D gene call is confident. Sequenced input: PBMCs. The nucleotide sequence reads TGTGCCAGCAGTCAGACTACAGATACGCAGTATTTT. Translated, it gives CASSQTTDTQYF.